The 24 T cell receptor beta chains below were found in one sample sequenced in a study of blood T cell repertoires in COVID-19. Clones were read by immunoSEQ multiplex PCR, and TCRdb kept only the in-frame ones, dropping some. Among 40,000 or so clones listed, around 84% were seen once. What was sequenced was peripheral blood. Receptor source: a man aged 55 to 69 with COVID-19, enrolled during active disease.

The chain couples TRBV9 to TRBJ2-4; perhaps TRBD1 as D (6 bases). Germline values: CDR1 SGDLS, CDR2 YYNGEE. The ends were cut back, 3 bases at V and 1 base at J, with 14 bases in the middle. The CDR3 has 16 amino acids. The DNA for the CDR3 is TGTGCCAGCAGCGCCGACGGGACACGCGCCAAAAACATTCAGTACTTC. Translating it yields CASSADGTRAKNIQYF. The variable domain in full, with the rest retrieved from reference TRBV9 and TRBJ2-4, is DSGVTQTPKHLITATGQRVTLRCSPRSGDLSVYWYQQSLDQGLQFLIQYYNGEERAKGNILERFSAQQFPDLHSELNLSSLELGDSALYFCASSADGTRAKNIQYFGAGTRLSVL.

The V call is TRBV27, the J call TRBJ2-1; 7 bases line up with TRBD1. Germline-derived CDR1 and CDR2 are MNHEY and SMNVEV (reference sequence). V lost 6 bases to trimming and J lost 9 bases; unmatched junction nucleotides: 11. The CDR3 length is 14 residues. CDR3 protein: CASRGEAKGAEQFF. The CDR3 DNA reads as TGTGCCAGCAGAGGGGAAGCGAAGGGGGCTGAGCAGTTCTTC.

The chain employs TRBV28 and TRBJ1-2; 9 bases map to TRBD1. The CDR3 totals 13 residues. Germline CDR1 and CDR2: MDHEN and SYDVKM. The V and J ends lost 5 bases and 9 bases, in that order; junction bases with no gene match: 7. CDR3 DNA: TGTGCCAGCAGTGAAACCGGGACAGGGAGCTACACCTTC. Protein sequence: CASSETGTGSYTF.

The chain joins TRBV3-1 (or the pseudogene TRBV3-2) to TRBJ1-4, with D tentatively TRBD1 (5 bases). The germline V gene has CDR1 LGHDT and CDR2 YNNKEL (reference sequence). V lost 4 bases to trimming and J lost 4 bases, with 13 bases between them. The CDR3 is 15 residues long. The CDR3 DNA reads as TGTGCCAGCAGCCTGGTGGGGCAGCTTAATGAAAAACTGTTTTTT. This translates into CASSLVGQLNEKLFF.

The rearrangement joins TRBV21-1 to TRBJ1-1. TRBV21-1 is tagged as a pseudogene. The CDR3 is 12 amino acids. The CDR3 region is CASREHGTEAFF. The CDR3 DNA follows: TGTGCCAGCAGGGAGCACGGCACTGAAGCTTTCTTT.

The rearrangement joins TRBV10-3 to TRBJ1-1; 7 bases match TRBD1. This CDR3 is built from 13 residues. Germline CDR1 and CDR2: ENHRY and SYGVKD. The junction had 6 bases not matched to a gene; V was cut back by 4 bases and J by 7 bases. CDR3 in DNA: TGTGCCATCAGTGTCAGGCAGGGGGTTGAAGCTTTCTTT. It specifies CAISVRQGVEAFF.

The rearrangement joins TRBV5-4 to TRBJ2-1; 9 nucleotides line up with TRBD1. The junction had 13 bases not matched to a gene; V was cut back by 4 bases and J by 5 bases. The CDR3 contains 17 residues. CDR1 SGHNT and CDR2 YYREEE come from the germline V gene (reference sequence). This CDR3 is CASSPAPGTGLDNEQFF. CDR3 nucleotide sequence: TGTGCCAGCAGCCCAGCCCCCGGGACAGGGTTGGACAATGAGCAGTTCTTC.

V gene TRBV28 combines with J gene TRBJ1-2; 7 bases fit TRBD1. Germline V gene data show CDR1 as MDHEN and CDR2 as SYDVKM. The CDR3 loop spans 16 amino acids. The ends lost 1 base at V and 4 bases at J; junction bases unmatched: 9. CDR3 coding DNA: TGTGCCAGCAGTTTATCCGGGACAGTCCTACCCTATGGCTACACCTTC. Its translation is CASSLSGTVLPYGYTF.

This clone was counted only a few times. The J gene is TRBJ2-1, the V gene TRBV12-3 or TRBV12-4, with D uncertain. V was shortened by 2 bases and J by 10 bases, with 9 bases between the two germline ends. The CDR3 is 12 residues long. CDR3 coding DNA: TGTGCCAGCAGTTTATTCCGGTACGAGCAGTTCTTC. Its protein is CASSLFRYEQFF.

The V call is TRBV5-6, the J call TRBJ1-1; TRBD1 agrees at 9 bases. V lost 5 bases and J lost 5; bases outside the gene matches: 10. The germline gives CDR1 SGHDT, CDR2 YYEEEE. The CDR3 has 15 residues. The CDR3 region has the DNA TGTGCCAGCAGATTGACAGGGGGATCGGGGACTGAAGCTTTCTTT. Translating gives CASRLTGGSGTEAFF. Combining the CDR3 with reference TRBV5-6 and TRBJ1-1 gives the whole variable domain DAGVTQSPTHLIKTRGQQVTLRCSPKSGHDTVSWYQQALGQGPQFIFQYYEEEERQRGNFPDRFSGHQFPNYSSELNVNALLLGDSALYLCASRLTGGSGTEAFFGQGTRLTVV.

A single count supports this clone. V gene TRBV30 combines with J gene TRBJ1-2, with D possibly matching TRBD1 (6 bases). There are 15 residues in the CDR3. V dropped 3 bases and J dropped 10 bases, with 24 bases sitting between them. Germline lookup yields CDR1 GTSNPN and CDR2 SVGIG (reference sequence). CDR3 region: CAWRDPRGAAVVYTF. The CDR3 nucleotides read TGTGCCTGGAGGGATCCTCGGGGGGCCGCCGTGGTCTACACCTTC.

The rearrangement links TRBV30 to TRBJ1-2, with D tentatively TRBD1 (5 bases). V dropped 5 bases and J dropped 0 bases, with 10 bases sitting between them. The CDR3 spans 13 residues. The germline CDR1 and CDR2 sequences are GTSNPN and SVGIG (reference sequence). The CDR3 DNA reads TGTGCCTGGGACAGAGCAGCTAACTATGGCTACACCTTC. The encoded protein is CAWDRAANYGYTF.

This chain uses TRBV7-2 with TRBJ1-6; D gene uncertain. Trimming shortened V by 5 bases and J by 3 bases, and 11 bases separated the two germline ends. This CDR3 is built from 15 residues. Per the germline V gene, CDR1 is SGHTA and CDR2 is FQGNSA. The CDR3 coding sequence is TGTGCCAGCAGCCCCCCGGTCAACTATAATTCACCCCTCCACTTT. This gives the protein CASSPPVNYNSPLHF.

The chain has TRBV4-1 and TRBJ2-1; D is possibly TRBD2 (5 bases). The CDR3 runs 13 residues. V was pared by 0 bases and J by 13 bases, with 13 bases between. Germline V gene data show CDR1 as MGHRA and CDR2 as YSYEKL. The DNA for the CDR3 is TGCGCCAGCAGCCAAGATGGAGGCGCGGGCCAGTTCTTC. Translated, it gives CASSQDGGAGQFF.

The rearrangement uses TRBV2 and TRBJ1-1; no clear D. This CDR3 has 12 amino acids. V dropped 1 base and J dropped 11 bases, with 11 bases sitting between them. The germline V gene has CDR1 SNHLY and CDR2 FYNNEI. The CDR3 loop is CASSEGAEWAFF. CDR3 nucleotide sequence: TGTGCCAGCAGTGAAGGTGCCGAGTGGGCTTTCTTT. Full variable domain (rest looked up from reference TRBV2 and TRBJ1-1): EPEVTQTPSHQVTQMGQEVILRCVPISNHLYFYWYRQILGQKVEFLVSFYNNEISEKSEIFDDQFSVERPDGSNFTLKIRSTKLEDSAMYFCASSEGAEWAFFGQGTRLTVV.

The rearrangement links TRBV5-1 to TRBJ2-3, with 10 bases fitting TRBD1. The trim removed 4 bases at V and 4 bases at J, leaving 6 bases unmatched. The CDR3 is 15 residues long. Germline CDR1 reads SGHRS; CDR2 reads YFSETQ. In DNA form, the CDR3 reads TGCGCCAGCAGCCCCGGACAGGGGGTCGCAGATACGCAGTATTTT. Amino acid sequence: CASSPGQGVADTQYF.

J is TRBJ1-4 and V is TRBV5-1; no clear D gene. V lost 5 bases and J 6 bases, leaving 14 bases between the germline ends. The CDR3 length is 14 residues. Germline CDR1 is SGHRS and CDR2 is YFSETQ. The CDR3 DNA reads as TGCGCCAGCAGGACGACCGGGAGCGATGAAAAACTGTTTTTT. This translates into CASRTTGSDEKLFF. Supplemented by reference TRBV5-1 and TRBJ1-4, the full variable domain reads KAGVTQTPRYLIKTRGQQVTLSCSPISGHRSVSWYQQTPGQGLQFLFEYFSETQRNKGNFPGRFSGRQFSNSRSEMNVSTLELGDSALYLCASRTTGSDEKLFFGSGTQLSVL.

The V call is TRBV5-6, the J call TRBJ2-5; TRBD1 aligns across 7 bases. The CDR3 runs to 15 residues. Losses at the gene ends were 4 bases for V and 4 bases for J; bases not matched to a gene: 10. Germline loops: CDR1 SGHDT, CDR2 YYEEEE. CDR3 bases: TGTGCCAGCAGCCCACTTACAGGGGTTGGAGAGACCCAGTACTTC. Its translation is CASSPLTGVGETQYF. Full variable domain (remainder filled in from reference TRBV5-6 and TRBJ2-5): DAGVTQSPTHLIKTRGQQVTLRCSPKSGHDTVSWYQQALGQGPQFIFQYYEEEERQRGNFPDRFSGHQFPNYSSELNVNALLLGDSALYLCASSPLTGVGETQYFGPGTRLLVL.

This sequence joins TRBV5-5 and TRBJ1-1; a weak D match, TRBD1 (6 bases). Trimming took off 4 bases at V and 3 bases at J, with 16 bases between the two ends. Germline V gene lookup returns CDR1 SGHKS and CDR2 YYEKEE (reference sequence). This CDR3 contains 15 residues. Here the CDR3 DNA reads TGTGCCAGCAGCGACCTTACAGGGTGGGACACTGAAGCTTTCTTT. Protein sequence: CASSDLTGWDTEAFF.

J is TRBJ2-5 and V is TRBV7-2, with D possibly being TRBD2 (5 bases). There are 11 residues in the CDR3. Deletions cut 4 bases from V and 9 bases from J, with 9 bases between. Germline V gene sequence: CDR1 SGHTA, CDR2 FQGNSA. This chain's CDR3 is CASSSGLPQYF. The CDR3 DNA is TGTGCCAGCAGCTCTGGACTGCCCCAGTACTTC. Based on the CDR3 plus reference TRBV7-2 and TRBJ2-5, the full variable domain is GAGVSQSPSNKVTEKGKDVELRCDPISGHTALYWYRQSLGQGLEFLIYFQGNSAPDKSGLPSDRFSAERTGGSVSTLTIQRTQQEDSAVYLCASSSGLPQYFGPGTRLLVL.

This chain uses TRBV24-1 with TRBJ2-1, with 7 positions matching TRBD1. The CDR3 is made up of 15 amino acids. Trimming cost V 6 bases and J 4 bases; bases outside gene matches: 8. Germline V gene sequence: CDR1 KGHDR, CDR2 SFDVKD. CDR3 amino acids: CATSLSGTAYNEQFF. In DNA form, the CDR3 reads TGTGCCACCAGTCTCTCCGGGACAGCTTACAATGAGCAGTTCTTC.

The rearrangement links TRBV11-2 to TRBJ2-5; 7 bases map to TRBD1. There are 16 residues in the CDR3. The J segment lost 3 bases and the V segment lost 6 bases, leaving 13 bases of the junction unmatched. The V gene's germline CDR1 is SGHAT and CDR2 FQNNGV. The CDR3 DNA reads as TGTGCCAGCAGACCGATTAGAGGCAGGGGGAAAGAGACCCAGTACTTC. It codes for CASRPIRGRGKETQYF.

The rearrangement joins TRBV9 to TRBJ2-5; D call uncertain. The CDR3 has 12 residues. The V gene lost 3 bases and the J gene lost 1 base, with 4 bases spanning the gap. In germline, CDR1 is SGDLS, CDR2 YYNGEE. The CDR3 sequence is CASSASQETQYF. CDR3 nucleotide sequence: TGTGCCAGCAGCGCCTCCCAAGAGACCCAGTACTTC. The variable domain in full, with the rest retrieved from reference TRBV9 and TRBJ2-5, is DSGVTQTPKHLITATGQRVTLRCSPRSGDLSVYWYQQSLDQGLQFLIQYYNGEERAKGNILERFSAQQFPDLHSELNLSSLELGDSALYFCASSASQETQYFGPGTRLLVL.

This chain connects TRBV10-3 to TRBJ2-1, with 12 bases aligning to TRBD1. J gave up 10 bases and V 8 bases, and 9 bases lay outside the gene matches. The germline CDR1 and CDR2 sequences are ENHRY and SYGVKD. The CDR3 has 14 residues. CDR3 protein: CAIGTGQGAVEQFF. CDR3 DNA: TGTGCCATCGGAACGGGACAGGGGGCTGTAGAGCAGTTCTTC.